One sample yielded the 18 T cell receptor beta chains listed below, sequenced in a study of blood T cells in healthy people across ages. PCR was performed a second time for about 7 to 11 cycles using a sample-barcoded 5' primer and a J-beta primer mix. TCRdb reprocessed the 5' RACE reads with MiXCR, giving one entry per CDR3 protein. The sample has 800,000 or so distinct CDR3 sequences; 60% to 80% are singletons. Sequencing used blood. These receptors were taken from a young man in good health.

This rearrangement joins TRBV20-1 to TRBJ2-5; D possibly corresponds to TRBD2 (6 bases). CDR3 length: 15 amino acids. From germline, CDR1 is DFQATT and CDR2 SNEGSKA (reference sequence). V was clipped by 3 bases and J by 5 bases, with 19 bases between them. CDR3 nucleotide sequence: TGCAGTGCTAGTTCCGGGAGAGAATTATCGGAGACCCAGTACTTC. It is translated as CSASSGRELSETQYF.

At least ten counts were recorded for this clonotype. The chain uses TRBV29-1 and TRBJ2-1; D might be TRBD1 (6 bases). Germline V gives CDR1 SQVTM, CDR2 ANQGSEA. This CDR3 is built from 15 residues. Between the trimmed V and J ends, which lost 3 bases and 2 bases, there was a span of 14 bases. CDR3 amino acids: CSVETRDTAYNEQFF. DNA of the CDR3: TGCAGCGTTGAGACCCGGGACACGGCCTACAATGAGCAGTTCTTC.

The V call is TRBV21-1, the J call TRBJ2-3; the D call in the table, TRBD2, was not verified against the DNA. TRBV21-1 is a pseudogene segment. CDR3 length equals 16 residues. CDR3 amino acids: CASSTWTGRATDTQYF. CDR3 DNA sequence: TGTGCCAGCAGCACGTGGACGGGGAGGGCCACAGATACGCAGTATTTT.

The chain has TRBV29-1 and TRBJ1-4; 9 bases match TRBD1. Per the germline V gene, CDR1 is SQVTM and CDR2 is ANQGSEA. This CDR3 has 12 residues. The V segment lost 6 bases and the J segment 7 bases; nucleotides outside the gene matches: 3. The CDR3 loop reads CSVTGQGEKLFF. The CDR3 DNA reads as TGCAGCGTAACGGGACAGGGTGAAAAACTGTTTTTT.

The chain recombines TRBV9 with TRBJ2-7; D remains ambiguous. Trimming took 0 bases from V and 0 from J, leaving 7 bases between them. CDR3 length equals 14 residues. Germline V gene sequence: CDR1 SGDLS, CDR2 YYNGEE. CDR3 loop: CASSVEPYSYEQYF. The CDR3 nucleotides read TGTGCCAGCAGCGTAGAGCCTTACTCCTACGAGCAGTACTTC.

The CDR3 DNA sequence: TGCAGCGCGTGGGAGGCGAAGGAAGAGACCCAGTTCTTC. It encodes CSAWEAKEETQFF. J is TRBJ2-1 and V is TRBV29-1; D may be TRBD2 (6 bases). The germline CDR1 and CDR2 sequences are SQVTM and ANQGSEA. The ends were cut back, 7 bases at V and 13 bases at J, with 23 bases in the middle. This CDR3 spans 13 amino acids.

The chain carries TRBV9 and TRBJ2-2, with no clear D. Germline V gives CDR1 SGDLS, CDR2 YYNGEE. The CDR3 sequence is 15 residues long. Trimming stripped 4 bases from V and 0 bases from J, with 10 bases between. Here the CDR3 DNA reads TGTGCCAGCAGCCAGCGAAACACGAACACCGGGGAGCTGTTTTTT. Protein product: CASSQRNTNTGELFF.

The chain carries TRBV5-1 and TRBJ2-7; 14 bases align to TRBD2. The length of the CDR3 is 17 residues. Trimming at V came to 2 bases and at J to 5 bases, leaving 9 bases not matched to a gene. Germline CDR1 and CDR2: SGHRS and YFSETQ. CDR3 sequence: CASSLRSGLAGGHEQYF. In nucleotides, the CDR3 is TGCGCCAGCAGCTTACGATCCGGACTAGCGGGAGGCCACGAGCAGTACTTC. Based on the CDR3 plus reference TRBV5-1 and TRBJ2-7, the full variable domain is KAGVTQTPRYLIKTRGQQVTLSCSPISGHRSVSWYQQTPGQGLQFLFEYFSETQRNKGNFPGRFSGRQFSNSRSEMNVSTLELGDSALYLCASSLRSGLAGGHEQYFGPGTRLTVT.

The CDR3 region has the DNA TGTGCCAGCAGCTTAACCAGCTCCGCGAACAATGAGCAGTTCTTC. Translation: CASSLTSSANNEQFF. This chain links TRBV7-3 with TRBJ2-1; D gene ambiguous. V was trimmed by 0 bases and J by 5 bases, leaving 11 bases between them. Germline loops: CDR1 SGHTA, CDR2 FQGTGA. The CDR3 is 15 amino acids.

V is TRBV28 and J is TRBJ2-5; possibly TRBD1 for D (6 bases). Trimming shortened V by 6 bases and J by 5 bases, and 13 bases separated the two germline ends. CDR3 length: 13 amino acids. Germline V lookup: CDR1 MDHEN, CDR2 SYDVKM. Written as DNA, the CDR3 is TGTGCCAGCAGGGACAGATCCCTGGAGACCCAGTACTTC. Translation gives CASRDRSLETQYF.

The chain links TRBV27 to TRBJ2-1, with a tentative D call TRBD2 (5 bases). V was shortened by 6 bases and J by 3 bases, with 15 bases between the two germline ends. CDR3 length equals 15 residues. Per the germline V gene, CDR1 is MNHEY and CDR2 is SMNVEV (reference sequence). CDR3 loop: CASSPRLHFYNEQFF. The CDR3 DNA reads TGTGCCAGCAGCCCCCGACTACATTTCTACAATGAGCAGTTCTTC.

In DNA form, the CDR3 reads TGTGCCAGCAGTGAAGCGACAGGGCGTGTGGCTGAAGCTTTCTTT. Residues: CASSEATGRVAEAFF. The chain combines TRBV6-1 with TRBJ1-1; TRBD1 matches at 7 bases. This CDR3 comprises 15 residues. V lost 0 bases to trimming and J lost 6 bases; unmatched junction nucleotides: 7. CDR1 and CDR2 from the germline V gene are MNHNS and SASEGT.

V gene TRBV20-1 combines with J gene TRBJ1-4, with 9 nucleotides matching TRBD1. Germline V gene lookup returns CDR1 DFQATT and CDR2 SNEGSKA (reference sequence). The CDR3 is 13 residues long. The ends lost 5 bases at V and 5 bases at J; junction bases unmatched: 3. The CDR3: CSAAGTGNEKLFF. In DNA, the CDR3 is TGCAGTGCTGCCGGGACAGGGAATGAAAAACTGTTTTTT.

The chain is built from TRBV14 and TRBJ1-1; perhaps TRBD1 as D (5 bases). CDR1 is SGHDN and CDR2 is FVKESK in the germline V gene. The CDR3 runs 14 residues. V gave up 7 bases and J gave up 5 bases, with 17 bases separating them. CDR3 amino acids: CASTQGPERTEAFF. DNA of the CDR3: TGTGCCAGCACCCAGGGACCGGAAAGGACTGAAGCTTTCTTT.

This clonotype showed up just once. The chain uses TRBV3-1 and TRBJ2-4; TRBD1 matches at 10 bases. The better agreement between TRBJ2-7 and the DNA end casts doubt on the J call. The CDR3 extends over 18 amino acids. Per the germline V gene, CDR1 is LGHDT and CDR2 is YNNKEL (reference sequence). The CDR3 nucleotides are TGTGCCAGCAGCCCAACCCCGGGACAGGGGCCCCAAGCCTACGAGCAGTACTTC. This codes for CASSPTPGQGPQAYEQYF.

As to this clonotype: It may be a read error: a sequence one base away is much more abundant. V gene TRBV29-1 combines with J gene TRBJ1-2; 9 bases are shared with TRBD1. This CDR3 has 13 residues. Unmatched junction bases numbered 9, after V lost 5 bases and J lost 8 bases. Germline CDR1 is SQVTM and CDR2 is ANQGSEA. CDR3 residues: CSVSWTGDRGYTF. Written as DNA, the CDR3 is TGCAGCGTTTCATGGACAGGGGATCGGGGCTACACCTTC.

CDR3 residues: CSADRGGDGYTF. CDR3 nucleotide sequence: TGCAGCGCGGACAGGGGAGGAGATGGCTACACCTTC. The chain is built from TRBV29-1 and TRBJ1-2; 9 bases align to TRBD1. There are 12 residues in the CDR3. The germline CDR1 and CDR2 sequences are SQVTM and ANQGSEA. Trimming cost V 7 bases and J 6 bases; bases outside gene matches: 6.

The chain combines TRBV29-1 with TRBJ2-3; D is ambiguous. Germline V gene sequence: CDR1 SQVTM, CDR2 ANQGSEA. Trimming shortened V by 0 bases and J by 2 bases, and 6 bases separated the two germline ends. CDR3 length: 13 residues. This CDR3 is CSVEDGSTDTQYF. In DNA form, the CDR3 reads TGCAGCGTTGAAGATGGCTCCACAGATACGCAGTATTTT.